A single sample is the source of the 31 T cell receptor beta chains below, sequenced in a study of cytomegalovirus exposure and HLA in healthy donors. Vbeta (60) and Jbeta (13) primers were used in the PCR. Using immunoSEQ multiplex PCR, the repertoire was profiled, and TCRdb retains in-frame clones only, with some absent. The sample has 110,000 to 150,000 clones; just under 85% are singletons. Material for sequencing was PBMCs. Receptors were obtained from a woman in her fifties or sixties in good health and CMV-seropositive.

The chain carries TRBV11-2 and TRBJ1-1; 7 bases map to TRBD1. From germline, CDR1 is SGHAT and CDR2 FQNNGV. The CDR3 spans 12 residues. The trim removed 1 base at V and 11 bases at J, leaving 4 bases unmatched. The CDR3 DNA follows: TGTGCCAGCAGCTTAGCGACAGGGTGGGCTTTCTTT. Its translation is CASSLATGWAFF. Combining the CDR3 with reference TRBV11-2 and TRBJ1-1 gives the whole variable domain EAGVAQSPRYKIIEKRQSVAFWCNPISGHATLYWYQQILGQGPKLLIQFQNNGVVDDSQLPKDRFSAERLKGVDSTLKIQPAKLEDSAVYLCASSLATGWAFFGQGTRLTVV.

V and J are TRBV7-6 and TRBJ2-2; 10 nucleotides line up with TRBD1. This CDR3 contains 17 residues. J was trimmed by 5 bases and V by 4 bases; bases with no gene match: 10. Germline values: CDR1 SGHVS, CDR2 FNYEAQ. The CDR3 here is CASSSEVTGGGTGELFF. CDR3 nucleotide sequence: TGTGCCAGCAGCTCCGAGGTGACAGGGGGCGGTACCGGGGAGCTGTTTTTT.

The count of this clone is one. This chain uses TRBV9 with TRBJ2-7, with D possibly being TRBD2 (6 bases). Per germline, CDR1 SGDLS and CDR2 YYNGEE. The CDR3 is made up of 16 amino acids. V lost 1 base to trimming and J lost 6 bases, with 20 bases between them. The CDR3 bases are TGTGCCAGCAGCGTACTGGGAGGACCAGTTGGGATCGAGCAGTACTTC. Translation: CASSVLGGPVGIEQYF.

This clone came up a few times. V gene TRBV30 combines with J gene TRBJ2-1; D possibly corresponds to TRBD2 (6 bases). The length of the CDR3 is 14 residues. Germline CDR1 and CDR2: GTSNPN and SVGIG (reference sequence). V gave up 7 bases and J gave up 8 bases, with 21 bases separating them. The CDR3 region is CASKAGLALDEQFF. In DNA form, the CDR3 reads TGTGCCTCGAAAGCAGGGCTAGCGCTGGATGAGCAGTTCTTC.

Here the CDR3 reads CASKVASTDTQYF. The CDR3 coding sequence is TGCGCCAGCAAGGTAGCGAGCACAGATACGCAGTATTTT. The chain has TRBV5-1 and TRBJ2-3; a possible D gene is TRBD2 (5 bases). The CDR3 length is 13 residues. Trimming shortened V by 6 bases and J by 0 bases, and 8 bases separated the two germline ends. Germline CDR1 SGHRS, CDR2 YFSETQ.

A word on this clone: This CDR3 fails to terminate in the conserved phenylalanine or tryptophan, so it likely reflects a read error. The chain uses TRBV6-5 and TRBJ2-7; the D gene is possibly TRBD2 (5 bases). V lost 8 bases and J 3 bases, leaving 14 bases between the germline ends. The length of the CDR3 is 13 residues. The germline V gene has CDR1 MNHEY and CDR2 SVGAGI. The CDR3 bases are TGTGCCAGCCGGAGGTACCAGAACTACGAGCAGTACCTC. Translating it yields CASRRYQNYEQYL.

The chain couples TRBV11-3 to TRBJ2-5; possible D gene TRBD1, 6 bases. V was pared by 6 bases and J by 4 bases, with 15 bases between. Germline CDR1 and CDR2: SGHNT and YENEEA. The CDR3 length is 14 residues. CDR3 loop: CASSIRGWGETQYF. The CDR3 region has the DNA TGTGCCAGCAGTATCAGGGGTTGGGGAGAGACCCAGTACTTC.

The chain is built from TRBV9 and TRBJ1-4, with D unresolved. The CDR3 is 15 amino acids. CDR1 is SGDLS, CDR2 YYNGEE, per germline. Deletions cut 0 bases from V and 8 bases from J, with 14 bases between. CDR3 coding DNA: TGTGCCAGCAGCGTAGTTGGGAGTAGGAGCGAAAAACTGTTTTTT. It codes for CASSVVGSRSEKLFF.

This chain connects TRBV7-2 to TRBJ2-7, with 7 bases identical to TRBD2. Germline CDR1 reads SGHTA; CDR2 reads FQGNSA. The CDR3 is 15 amino acids. The trim removed 3 bases at V and 0 bases at J, leaving 5 bases unmatched. DNA for the CDR3: TGTGCCAGCAGCTTTGGGCGGGAGCGCTCCTACGAGCAGTACTTC. As protein: CASSFGRERSYEQYF.

The J gene is TRBJ2-3, the V gene TRBV7-9, with TRBD1 matching 8 bases. This CDR3 region has 17 residues. V lost 5 bases and J lost 2; bases outside the gene matches: 12. Germline V lookup: CDR1 SEHNR, CDR2 FQNEAQ (reference sequence). In DNA form, the CDR3 reads TGTGCCAGCAGCCAAACGGACAGGGAAGTCCTCACAGATACGCAGTATTTT. This translates into CASSQTDREVLTDTQYF.

The chain uses TRBV6-5 and TRBJ2-1; D is unresolved. V was clipped by 3 bases and J by 9 bases, with 12 bases between them. This CDR3 region has 13 residues. CDR1 is MNHEY and CDR2 is SVGAGI in the germline V gene. The CDR3 sequence: CASSYSLGGEQFF. The CDR3 DNA is TGTGCCAGCAGTTATTCCCTTGGCGGTGAGCAGTTCTTC.

V usage is TRBV28 and J usage is TRBJ2-1; D might be TRBD2 (6 bases). This CDR3 contains 14 residues. V gave up 5 bases and J gave up 12 bases, with 20 bases separating them. Germline values: CDR1 MDHEN, CDR2 SYDVKM. Here the CDR3 DNA reads TGTGCCAGCAGTCCACCCGGACACCGGGGAGGGCAGTTCTTC. It is translated as CASSPPGHRGGQFF. Complete variable domain (other parts from reference TRBV28 and TRBJ2-1): DVKVTQSSRYLVKRTGEKVFLECVQDMDHENMFWYRQDPGLGLRLIYFSYDVKMKEKGDIPEGYSVSREKKERFSLILESASTNQTSMYLCASSPPGHRGGQFFGPGTRLTVL.

The rearrangement links TRBV6-5 to TRBJ1-4; 8 bases match TRBD1. CDR3 length: 14 residues. V shed 10 bases, J shed 8 bases, and the junction held 12 bases outside the gene matches. Germline V gene lookup returns CDR1 MNHEY and CDR2 SVGAGI. This CDR3 reads CATSAGTGGEKLFF. CDR3 in DNA: TGTGCCACCTCGGCGGGGACAGGCGGCGAAAAACTGTTTTTT.

The gene calls are TRBV28 and TRBJ1-3; D not resolved. Between the trimmed V and J ends, which lost 9 bases and 2 bases, there was a span of 5 bases. Germline CDR1 MDHEN, CDR2 SYDVKM. The CDR3 has 11 amino acids. The chain's CDR3 is CASLAGNTIYF. CDR3 nucleotide sequence: TGTGCCAGTCTAGCTGGAAACACCATATATTTT.

The chain employs TRBV6-1 and TRBJ1-1, with D perhaps TRBD1 (5 bases). Per germline, CDR1 MNHNS and CDR2 SASEGT. V gave up 7 bases and J gave up 5 bases, with 20 bases separating them. There are 15 residues in the CDR3. DNA for the CDR3: TGTGCCAGCATCCGAGGCGGGAACAGGCAAACTGAAGCTTTCTTT. It encodes CASIRGGNRQTEAFF.

The rearrangement uses TRBV4-2 and TRBJ1-4; D is uncertain. V gave up 4 bases and J gave up 0 bases, with 6 bases separating them. The CDR3 has 14 residues. Germline lookup yields CDR1 LGHNA and CDR2 YNFKEQ. CDR3 sequence reads: CASSPGATNEKLFF. The CDR3 bases are TGTGCCAGCAGCCCCGGAGCAACTAATGAAAAACTGTTTTTT.

CDR3 sequence (DNA): TGTGCCAGCAGCGCCCCGGGACTAGTCAGGTCAGATACGCAGTATTTT. Translation gives CASSAPGLVRSDTQYF. The chain couples TRBV5-8 to TRBJ2-3; 8 bases are shared with TRBD2. Losses at the gene ends were 4 bases for V and 4 bases for J; bases not matched to a gene: 11. The CDR3 totals 16 residues. CDR1 and CDR2 from the germline V gene are SGHTS and YDEGEE.

The chain couples TRBV4-2 to TRBJ2-1; D is possibly TRBD1 (6 bases). Germline V gene sequence: CDR1 LGHNA, CDR2 YNFKEQ. V dropped 1 base and J dropped 6 bases, with 10 bases sitting between them. This CDR3 spans 14 amino acids. Written as DNA, the CDR3 is TGTGCCAGCAGCCAAGTGTTAGGGGGCAATGAGCAGTTCTTC. This translates into CASSQVLGGNEQFF.

This clone was detected once. This chain joins TRBV5-1 and TRBJ1-1; 7 bases agree with TRBD1. The CDR3 covers 15 residues. CDR1 is SGHRS, CDR2 YFSETQ, per germline. V lost 5 bases to trimming and J lost 3 bases; unmatched junction nucleotides: 10. The CDR3 sequence is CASRDRPQADTEAFF. As DNA, the CDR3 is TGCGCCAGCAGGGACAGGCCACAGGCGGACACTGAAGCTTTCTTT.

The chain carries TRBV15 and TRBJ2-2, with a weak D call TRBD2 (7 bases). CDR3 length: 16 amino acids. With 0 bases removed from V and 3 bases from J, the gap between germline ends came to 11 bases. Germline lookup yields CDR1 LNHNV and CDR2 YYDKDF (reference sequence). CDR3 loop: CATSREGGRDTGELFF. CDR3 DNA: TGTGCCACCAGCAGAGAGGGGGGGCGAGACACCGGGGAGCTGTTTTTT.

The chain recombines TRBV2 with TRBJ1-1; tentatively, D is TRBD1 (5 bases). From germline, CDR1 is SNHLY and CDR2 FYNNEI. CDR3 size: 15 residues. The V end lost 1 base, the J end lost 5 bases, and 14 bases lay between the germline ends. This chain's CDR3 is CASSEVRAEGTEAFF. As DNA, the CDR3 is TGTGCCAGCAGTGAAGTGAGGGCGGAGGGGACTGAAGCTTTCTTT.

The rearrangement links TRBV18 to TRBJ2-2, with D possibly being TRBD2 (7 bases). CDR1 KGHSH and CDR2 LQKENI come from the germline V gene. The length of the CDR3 is 16 residues. Between the trimmed V and J ends, which lost 2 bases and 5 bases, there was a span of 15 bases. The CDR3 reads CASSPARGRDTGELFF. Written as DNA, the CDR3 is TGTGCCAGCTCACCAGCGCGGGGGCGTGATACCGGGGAGCTGTTTTTT.

Here the CDR3 DNA reads TGTGCCAGCAGCTTAATCCAGGGGCTAGCTTTCTTT. Amino acid sequence: CASSLIQGLAFF. The rearrangement uses TRBV11-2 and TRBJ1-1; tentatively, D is TRBD1 (6 bases). V was clipped by 2 bases and J by 10 bases, with 11 bases between them. Germline CDR1 and CDR2: SGHAT and FQNNGV. The CDR3 is 12 residues long.

This chain uses TRBV5-4 with TRBJ2-1, with 8 bases matching TRBD1. The CDR3 is 15 amino acids. CDR1 and CDR2 from the germline V gene are SGHNT and YYREEE (reference sequence). V was pared by 1 base and J by 8 bases, with 8 bases of the junction left unmatched. CDR3 nucleotides: TGTGCCAGCAGCTTGCCGACAGGGGAGGTTTATGAGCAGTTCTTC. It codes for CASSLPTGEVYEQFF.

This clone was seen a single time. This chain connects TRBV29-1 to TRBJ1-5; the D gene is possibly TRBD1 (5 bases). The V and J ends lost 1 base and 1 base respectively, with 5 bases between them. The germline CDR1 and CDR2 sequences are SQVTM and ANQGSEA. CDR3 size: 13 residues. CDR3 DNA: TGCAGCGTTGAAGCAGGGAGCAATCAGCCCCAGCATTTT. It encodes CSVEAGSNQPQHF.

This rearrangement joins TRBV28 to TRBJ1-1; the D gene is possibly TRBD1 (6 bases). Germline assignment: CDR1 MDHEN and CDR2 SYDVKM. The V gene lost 5 bases and the J gene lost 4 bases, with 14 bases spanning the gap. The CDR3 runs to 14 residues. The CDR3 nucleotides read TGTGCCAGCAGTCGACAGGTTAAAGGCACTGAAGCTTTCTTT. Amino acids: CASSRQVKGTEAFF.

CDR3 residues: CASSEVGGLYNEQFF. The CDR3 DNA follows: TGTGCCAGCAGTGAAGTCGGCGGACTATACAATGAGCAGTTCTTC. The chain has TRBV25-1 and TRBJ2-1; D might be TRBD2 (6 bases). CDR1 is MGHDK and CDR2 is SYGVNS in the germline V gene. The CDR3 is 15 amino acids. Trimming removed 2 bases from V and 4 bases from J, with 12 bases in between.

This sequence joins TRBV21-1 and TRBJ1-5; the D call TRBD1 from the table was never checked on the DNA. TRBV21-1 is a pseudogene segment. The CDR3 loop spans 14 amino acids. CDR3: CASSAMAGLQPQHF. The DNA for the CDR3 is TGTGCCAGCAGCGCCATGGCAGGGCTCCAGCCCCAGCATTTT.

The chain recombines TRBV30 with TRBJ2-7, with D possibly TRBD1 on 6 matching bases. V lost 1 base and J 7 bases, leaving 17 bases between the germline ends. Germline CDR1 is GTSNPN and CDR2 is SVGIG (reference sequence). This CDR3 region has 14 residues. The CDR3 spells CAWSDGQIPWEQYF. CDR3 DNA: TGTGCCTGGAGTGACGGACAGATTCCTTGGGAGCAGTACTTC.

This clone was counted between two and nine times. V gene TRBV28 combines with J gene TRBJ2-5; TRBD2 matches at 8 bases. The J call is doubtful: the DNA matches TRBJ2-7 better. In germline, CDR1 is MDHEN, CDR2 SYDVKM. The CDR3 covers 16 residues. In DNA form, the CDR3 reads TGTGCCAGCAGTTTGGTTCTCGGGAGGGGCTCCTACGAGCAGTACTTC. It translates to CASSLVLGRGSYEQYF.

This rearrangement joins TRBV30 to TRBJ2-5, with 8 bases identical to TRBD2. This CDR3 is 15 amino acids long. The germline V gene has CDR1 GTSNPN and CDR2 SVGIG (reference sequence). With V trimmed by 0 bases and J by 5 bases, 8 bases remained unmatched. CDR3: CAWSVPAGVLETQYF. CDR3 coding DNA: TGTGCCTGGAGTGTCCCAGCGGGAGTCTTGGAGACCCAGTACTTC.